These 29 T cell receptor beta chains originate from one sample sequenced in a study of blood T cell repertoires in COVID-19. The protocol was immunoSEQ multiplex PCR, while the TCRdb copy is restricted to in-frame clones and leaves out a portion. The table includes almost 85,000 clones, roughly 91% detected once. What was sequenced was PBMCs or T cells enriched from blood (not recorded which). The receptors originated from a woman between 50 and 59 years old with acute COVID-19.

The rearrangement uses TRBV19 and TRBJ2-2, with D maybe TRBD1 (6 bases). Germline V gene lookup returns CDR1 LNHDA and CDR2 SQIVND (reference sequence). The ends were cut back, 5 bases at V and 2 bases at J, with 9 bases in the middle. This CDR3 region has 14 residues. CDR3 amino acids: CASSRRGNTGELFF. Here the CDR3 DNA reads TGTGCCAGTAGTCGCAGGGGAAACACCGGGGAGCTGTTTTTT.

This clone has more than one count but fewer than ten. The chain carries TRBV2 and TRBJ1-6; 7 bases fit TRBD1. The CDR3 extends over 14 amino acids. V was clipped by 4 bases and J by 4 bases; unmatched bases: 1. Germline CDR1 and CDR2: SNHLY and FYNNEI. CDR3 DNA sequence: TGTGCCAGCAGTGGGGGACAGTATAATTCACCCCTCCACTTT. As protein: CASSGGQYNSPLHF.

The V call is TRBV6-5, the J call TRBJ1-1, with D perhaps matching TRBD1 (5 bases). The CDR3 covers 14 residues. Trimming shortened V by 7 bases and J by 4 bases, and 16 bases separated the two germline ends. Germline V CDR1 and CDR2: MNHEY, SVGAGI. The CDR3 DNA is TGTGCCAGCAAGATTCTAGGGGCTATCACTGAAGCTTTCTTT. Protein sequence: CASKILGAITEAFF.

This chain joins TRBV5-4 and TRBJ1-6; D might be TRBD1 (6 bases). Between the trimmed V and J ends, which lost 0 bases and 14 bases, there was a span of 18 bases. The germline gives CDR1 SGHNT, CDR2 YYREEE (reference sequence). CDR3 size: 15 residues. Written as DNA, the CDR3 is TGTGCCAGCAGCTTGGGGACGGACAGCCCCTTCACCCTCCACTTT. Its protein product is CASSLGTDSPFTLHF.

The sample holds a few counts of this clone. The chain carries TRBV4-2 and TRBJ2-1; TRBD2 aligns across 11 bases. Unmatched junction bases numbered 8, after V lost 4 bases and J lost 9 bases. The CDR3 consists of 15 residues. Germline V gene lookup returns CDR1 LGHNA and CDR2 YNFKEQ. CDR3 sequence: CASSPGTSGGGEQFF. The CDR3 coding sequence is TGTGCCAGCAGCCCCGGGACTAGCGGTGGGGGTGAGCAGTTCTTC.

The chain couples TRBV7-2 to TRBJ2-3, with D tentatively TRBD1 (6 bases). The CDR3 has 15 residues. Germline lookup yields CDR1 SGHTA and CDR2 FQGNSA. Trimming cost V 2 bases and J 3 bases, with 12 bases left between them. CDR3 in amino acids: CASSLKGQRTDTQYF. The CDR3 DNA sequence: TGTGCCAGCAGCTTAAAGGGACAACGAACAGATACGCAGTATTTT.

Only one count was recorded for this clone. The chain combines TRBV5-4 with TRBJ1-1; the D is unclear. CDR1 SGHNT and CDR2 YYREEE come from the germline V gene (reference sequence). This CDR3 has 14 residues. V lost 0 bases and J 3 bases, leaving 9 bases between the germline ends. CDR3 region: CASSLGERDTEAFF. As DNA, the CDR3 is TGTGCCAGCAGCTTGGGGGAGCGGGACACTGAAGCTTTCTTT.

The chain is built from TRBV2 and TRBJ2-3, with 9 positions matching TRBD2. With V trimmed by 7 bases and J by 2 bases, 10 bases remained unmatched. The germline gives CDR1 SNHLY, CDR2 FYNNEI. The CDR3 contains 16 residues. Here the CDR3 DNA reads TGTGCCAGCACCCTGGGGTTAGCGGGGGTCACAGATACGCAGTATTTT. Protein product: CASTLGLAGVTDTQYF.

V and J are TRBV6-1 and TRBJ2-5; unclear D gene. The ends were cut back, 2 bases at V and 4 bases at J, with 5 bases in the middle. From germline, CDR1 is MNHNS and CDR2 SASEGT. The CDR3 extends over 12 amino acids. CDR3 sequence (DNA): TGTGCCAGCAGTGAACTTCGAGAGACCCAGTACTTC. It codes for CASSELRETQYF.

The chain couples TRBV12-3 or TRBV12-4 to TRBJ2-5; 8 bases are shared with TRBD1. Trimming at V came to 6 bases and at J to 4 bases, leaving 4 bases not matched to a gene. CDR3 length equals 13 residues. This chain's CDR3 is CASRSGQGETQYF. The CDR3 bases are TGTGCCAGCAGATCTGGACAGGGAGAGACCCAGTACTTC.

The V gene is TRBV7-2, the J gene TRBJ2-2, with D perhaps matching TRBD2 (5 bases). Germline V lookup: CDR1 SGHTA, CDR2 FQGNSA. The CDR3 runs 15 residues. V was pared by 7 bases and J by 3 bases, with 15 bases between. CDR3 nucleotides: TGTGCCAGCACCTTTAAGAGGGCGGACACCGGGGAGCTGTTTTTT. It codes for CASTFKRADTGELFF.

The CDR3 sequence: CASKHQGGYEQYF. The CDR3 region has the DNA TGTGCCAGCAAACATCAAGGAGGGTACGAGCAGTACTTC. The gene calls are TRBV27 and TRBJ2-7; possible D gene TRBD2, 6 bases. The germline V gene encodes CDR1 MNHEY and CDR2 SMNVEV (reference sequence). This CDR3 has 13 amino acids. Trimming shortened V by 7 bases and J by 4 bases, and 14 bases separated the two germline ends.

The chain couples TRBV12-3 or TRBV12-4 to TRBJ1-2; D possibly corresponds to TRBD1 (6 bases). The CDR3 loop spans 12 amino acids. V dropped 1 base and J dropped 7 bases, with 7 bases sitting between them. The CDR3 loop is CASSLGGPGYTF. DNA of the CDR3: TGTGCCAGCAGTTTAGGGGGGCCTGGCTACACCTTC.

The chain has TRBV6-5 and TRBJ1-3, with D unclear. Trimming removed 5 bases from V and 1 base from J, with 9 bases in between. In germline, CDR1 is MNHEY, CDR2 SVGAGI. CDR3 length: 14 amino acids. CDR3 DNA: TGTGCCAGCAGTCGCAGCGGGTCTGGAAACACCATATATTTT. As protein: CASSRSGSGNTIYF.

This rearrangement joins TRBV27 to TRBJ2-7; D possibly corresponds to TRBD1 (5 bases). CDR1 MNHEY and CDR2 SMNVEV come from the germline V gene (reference sequence). This CDR3 is 14 amino acids long. V was shortened by 6 bases and J by 6 bases, with 18 bases between the two germline ends. The CDR3 region has the DNA TGTGCCAGCAGCTCCTCCCAGGGTCGAGGCGAGCAGTACTTC. Protein product: CASSSSQGRGEQYF.

This clone showed up just once. CDR3 nucleotides: TGCAGTGCTAGTGACCAGAAAAAGCCCGGACTAGCTACGCAGTATTTT. As protein: CSASDQKKPGLATQYF. The chain employs TRBV20-1 and TRBJ2-3, with 8 bases aligning to TRBD2. Germline loops: CDR1 DFQATT, CDR2 SNEGSKA (reference sequence). The length of the CDR3 is 16 residues. The V and J ends lost 3 bases and 8 bases, in that order; junction bases with no gene match: 16.

The J gene is TRBJ1-5, the V gene TRBV18, with 10 bases identical to TRBD1. V lost 2 bases, J lost 7 bases, and 5 bases stayed unmatched. The CDR3 has 15 amino acids. The germline gives CDR1 KGHSH, CDR2 LQKENI. The CDR3 protein is CASSPDRGPGQPQHF. CDR3 DNA sequence: TGTGCCAGCTCACCAGACAGGGGGCCGGGGCAGCCCCAGCATTTT.

This clone was counted only a few times. The chain recombines TRBV19 with TRBJ1-2, with TRBD1 as a possible D gene (5 bases). The CDR3 has 16 amino acids. Trimming pared 2 bases from V and 4 bases from J, leaving 17 bases between. Germline assignment: CDR1 LNHDA and CDR2 SQIVND (reference sequence). CDR3 DNA: TGTGCCAGTAGTATATTAAACGCCGGGGGGTCCTATGGCTACACCTTC. Residues: CASSILNAGGSYGYTF.

The chain couples TRBV28 to TRBJ2-2, with D possibly being TRBD1 (5 bases). Trimming removed 5 bases from V and 8 bases from J, with 9 bases in between. The CDR3 is 12 residues long. Germline CDR1 reads MDHEN; CDR2 reads SYDVKM. CDR3 sequence: CASSMGRGELFF. The CDR3, as DNA: TGTGCCAGCAGTATGGGGCGAGGGGAGCTGTTTTTT.

V is TRBV4-3 and J is TRBJ2-2, with D hard to call. The germline CDR1 and CDR2 sequences are LGHNA and YSLEER. The V end was cut by 2 bases, the J end by 0 bases, with 4 bases between. CDR3 size: 14 residues. CDR3 bases: TGCGCCAGCAGCCAACACACGAACACCGGGGAGCTGTTTTTT. This translates into CASSQHTNTGELFF.

The rearrangement links TRBV7-9 to TRBJ1-6, with TRBD1 matching 8 bases. J lost 9 bases, V lost 1 base, and 2 bases had no gene match. Germline values: CDR1 SEHNR, CDR2 FQNEAQ (reference sequence). The CDR3 is 14 residues long. The chain's CDR3 is CASSLGTGSSPLHF. The DNA for the CDR3 is TGTGCCAGCAGCTTAGGGACAGGGAGTTCACCCCTCCACTTT.

The V and J genes are TRBV24-1 and TRBJ2-1; 12 bases line up with TRBD2. Germline CDR1 is KGHDR and CDR2 is SFDVKD. The CDR3 spans 16 residues. The V segment lost 2 bases and the J segment 6 bases; nucleotides outside the gene matches: 4. The CDR3 here is CATSDSSGRDPNEQFF. The CDR3 bases are TGTGCCACCAGTGATTCTAGCGGGAGGGACCCCAATGAGCAGTTCTTC.

The genes are TRBV5-4 and TRBJ2-5; 8 bases fit TRBD2. The germline V gene encodes CDR1 SGHNT and CDR2 YYREEE (reference sequence). CDR3 length: 13 residues. Unmatched junction bases numbered 13, after V lost 4 bases and J lost 14 bases. CDR3 DNA: TGTGCCAGCAGCAACCCACCTAGCGGGCCACCCTACTTC. It yields the protein CASSNPPSGPPYF.

The rearrangement joins TRBV2 to TRBJ1-4; possible D gene TRBD1, 6 bases. The CDR3 sequence is 14 residues long. Trimming cost V 8 bases and J 3 bases, with 13 bases left between them. Germline CDR1 and CDR2: SNHLY and FYNNEI. The chain's CDR3 is CASGRQASNEKLFF. CDR3 sequence (DNA): TGTGCCAGCGGTAGACAGGCCTCTAATGAAAAACTGTTTTTT.

This clone was counted a single time. J is TRBJ2-7 and V is TRBV4-2; no clear D gene. Trimming took off 0 bases at V and 2 bases at J, with 11 bases between the two ends. The CDR3 contains 15 residues. Germline assignment: CDR1 LGHNA and CDR2 YNFKEQ. The CDR3 DNA reads TGTGCCAGCAGCCAAGAGGTGGCTCAAGCCTACGAGCAGTACTTC. It specifies CASSQEVAQAYEQYF.

V gene TRBV30 combines with J gene TRBJ1-1; 11 bases agree with TRBD1. Germline CDR1 and CDR2: GTSNPN and SVGIG (reference sequence). The CDR3 sequence is 14 residues long. V lost 2 bases and J lost 5; bases outside the gene matches: 4. The DNA of the CDR3 is TGTGCCTGGAGTAGGGGACAGGGGGGGACTGAAGCTTTCTTT. Translating gives CAWSRGQGGTEAFF.

V usage is TRBV6-5 and J usage is TRBJ1-2, with 10 nucleotides matching TRBD1. Germline CDR1 MNHEY, CDR2 SVGAGI. V lost 7 bases to trimming and J lost 4 bases; unmatched junction nucleotides: 6. The CDR3 consists of 14 residues. CDR3 nucleotides: TGTGCCAGCATCCCGACAGGGGGCAGCTATGGCTACACCTTC. Protein: CASIPTGGSYGYTF.

This CDR3 is CAWDRGPSGNTIYF. Here the CDR3 DNA reads TGTGCCTGGGACAGGGGGCCATCTGGAAACACCATATATTTT. The genes are TRBV30 and TRBJ1-3; TRBD1 aligns across 10 bases. Germline V gene lookup returns CDR1 GTSNPN and CDR2 SVGIG (reference sequence). The CDR3 sequence is 14 residues long. V gave up 5 bases and J gave up 1 base; unmatched junction bases: 2.

The chain carries TRBV4-1 and TRBJ2-7; no clear D gene. V was pared by 4 bases and J by 3 bases, with 10 bases between. The CDR3 loop spans 13 amino acids. Germline lookup yields CDR1 MGHRA and CDR2 YSYEKL. In DNA form, the CDR3 reads TGCGCCAGCAGCCCGGTTAGATACTACGAGCAGTACTTC. Its protein product is CASSPVRYYEQYF.